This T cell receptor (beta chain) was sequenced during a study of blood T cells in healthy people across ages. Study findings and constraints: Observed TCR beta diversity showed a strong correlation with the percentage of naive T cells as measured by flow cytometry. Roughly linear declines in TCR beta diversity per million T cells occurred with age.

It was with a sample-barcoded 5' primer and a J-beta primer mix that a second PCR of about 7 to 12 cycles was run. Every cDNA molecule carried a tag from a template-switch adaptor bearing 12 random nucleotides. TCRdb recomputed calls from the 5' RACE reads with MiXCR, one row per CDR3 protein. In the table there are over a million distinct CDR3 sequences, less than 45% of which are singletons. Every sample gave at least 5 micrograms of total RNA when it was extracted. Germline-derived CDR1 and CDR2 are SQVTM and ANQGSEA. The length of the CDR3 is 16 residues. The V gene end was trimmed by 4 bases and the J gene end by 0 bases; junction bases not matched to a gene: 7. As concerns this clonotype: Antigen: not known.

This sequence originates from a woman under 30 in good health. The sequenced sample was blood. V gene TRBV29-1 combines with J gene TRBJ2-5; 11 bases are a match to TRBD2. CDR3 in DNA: TGCAGCGTTGTGCTAGCGGGAGGAGTGTACCAAGAGACCCAGTACTTC. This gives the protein CSVVLAGGVYQETQYF.